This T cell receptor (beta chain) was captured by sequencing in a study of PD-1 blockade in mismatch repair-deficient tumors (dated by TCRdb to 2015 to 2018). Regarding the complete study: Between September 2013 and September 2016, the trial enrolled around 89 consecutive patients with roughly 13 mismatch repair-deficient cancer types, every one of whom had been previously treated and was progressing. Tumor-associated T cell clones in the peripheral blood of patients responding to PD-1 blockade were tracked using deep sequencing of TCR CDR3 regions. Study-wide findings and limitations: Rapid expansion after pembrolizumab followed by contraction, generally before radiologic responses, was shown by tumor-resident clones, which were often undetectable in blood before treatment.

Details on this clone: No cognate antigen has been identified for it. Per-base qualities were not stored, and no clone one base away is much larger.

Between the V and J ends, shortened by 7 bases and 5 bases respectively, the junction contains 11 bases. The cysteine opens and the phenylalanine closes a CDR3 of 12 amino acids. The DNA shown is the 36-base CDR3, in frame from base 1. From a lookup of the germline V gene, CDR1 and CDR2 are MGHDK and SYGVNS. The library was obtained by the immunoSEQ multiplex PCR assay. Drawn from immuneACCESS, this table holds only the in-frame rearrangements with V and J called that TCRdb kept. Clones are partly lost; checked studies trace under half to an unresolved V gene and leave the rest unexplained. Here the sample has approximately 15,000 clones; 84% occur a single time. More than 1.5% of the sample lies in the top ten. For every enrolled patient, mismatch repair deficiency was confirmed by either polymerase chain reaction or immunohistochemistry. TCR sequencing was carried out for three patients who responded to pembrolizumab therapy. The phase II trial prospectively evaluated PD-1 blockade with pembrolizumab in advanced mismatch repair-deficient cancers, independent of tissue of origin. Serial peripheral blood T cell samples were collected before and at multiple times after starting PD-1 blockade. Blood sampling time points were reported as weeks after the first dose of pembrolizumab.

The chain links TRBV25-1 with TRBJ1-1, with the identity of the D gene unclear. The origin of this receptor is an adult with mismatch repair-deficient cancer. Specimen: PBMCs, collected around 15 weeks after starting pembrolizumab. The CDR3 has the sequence CASTLGGTEAFF. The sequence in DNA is TGTGCCAGCACCCTCGGAGGGACTGAAGCTTTCTTT.